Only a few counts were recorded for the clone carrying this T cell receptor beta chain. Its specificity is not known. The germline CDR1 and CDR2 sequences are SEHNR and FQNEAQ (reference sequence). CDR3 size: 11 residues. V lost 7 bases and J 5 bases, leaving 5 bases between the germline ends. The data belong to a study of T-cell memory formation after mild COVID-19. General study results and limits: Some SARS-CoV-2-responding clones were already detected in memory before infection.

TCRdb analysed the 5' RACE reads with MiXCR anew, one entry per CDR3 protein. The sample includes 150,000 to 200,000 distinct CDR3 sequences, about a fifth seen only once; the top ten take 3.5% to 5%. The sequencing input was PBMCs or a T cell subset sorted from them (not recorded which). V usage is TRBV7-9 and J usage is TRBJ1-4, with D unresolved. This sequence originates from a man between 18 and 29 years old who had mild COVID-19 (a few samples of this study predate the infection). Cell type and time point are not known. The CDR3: CASTANEKLFF. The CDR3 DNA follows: TGTGCCAGCACCGCGAATGAAAAACTGTTTTTT.